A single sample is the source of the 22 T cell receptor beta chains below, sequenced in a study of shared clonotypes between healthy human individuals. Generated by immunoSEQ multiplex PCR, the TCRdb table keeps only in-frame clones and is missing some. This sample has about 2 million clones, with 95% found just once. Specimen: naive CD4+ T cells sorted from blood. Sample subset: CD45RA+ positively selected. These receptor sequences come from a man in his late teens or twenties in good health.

The CDR3 nucleotides are TGCGCCAGCAGCTCGACAGGGAACAGTGAAAAACTGTTTTTT. It codes for CASSSTGNSEKLFF. The chain recombines TRBV5-1 with TRBJ1-4; 7 bases line up with TRBD1. V trimming: 3 bases; J trimming: 7 bases; junction bases outside the gene matches: 6. The CDR3 is 14 amino acids. Germline CDR1 and CDR2: SGHRS and YFSETQ.

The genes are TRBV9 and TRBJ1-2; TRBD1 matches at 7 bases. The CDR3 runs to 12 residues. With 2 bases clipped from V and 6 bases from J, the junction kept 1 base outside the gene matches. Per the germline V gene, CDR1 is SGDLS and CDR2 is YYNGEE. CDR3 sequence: CASSVDRDGYTF. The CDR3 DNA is TGTGCCAGCAGCGTCGACAGGGATGGCTACACCTTC.

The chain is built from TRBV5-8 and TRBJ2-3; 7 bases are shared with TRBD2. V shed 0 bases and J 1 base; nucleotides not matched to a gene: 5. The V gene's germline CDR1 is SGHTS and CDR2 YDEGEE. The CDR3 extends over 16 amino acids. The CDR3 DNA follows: TGTGCCAGCAGCTTGGATTCGAGCGGGGGCACAGATACGCAGTATTTT. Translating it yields CASSLDSSGGTDTQYF. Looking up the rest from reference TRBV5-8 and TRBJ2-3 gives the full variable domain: EAGVTQSPTHLIKTRGQQATLRCSPISGHTSVYWYQQALGLGLQFLLWYDEGEERNRGNFPPRFSGRQFPNYSSELNVNALELEDSALYLCASSLDSSGGTDTQYFGPGTRLTVL.

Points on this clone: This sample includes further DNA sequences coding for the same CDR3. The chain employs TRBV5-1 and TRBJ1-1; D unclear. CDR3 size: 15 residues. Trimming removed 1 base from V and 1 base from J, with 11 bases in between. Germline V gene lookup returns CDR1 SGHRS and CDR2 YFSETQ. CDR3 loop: CASSLSWVGNTEAFF. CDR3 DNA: TGCGCCAGCAGCTTGAGTTGGGTGGGGAACACTGAAGCTTTCTTT.

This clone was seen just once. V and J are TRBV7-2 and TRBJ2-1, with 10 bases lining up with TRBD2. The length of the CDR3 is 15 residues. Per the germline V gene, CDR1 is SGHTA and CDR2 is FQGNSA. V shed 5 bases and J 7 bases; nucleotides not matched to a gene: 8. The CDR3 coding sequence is TGTGCCAGCAGCGTTACTAGCGGGAAAGGGAATGAGCAGTTCTTC. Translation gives CASSVTSGKGNEQFF.

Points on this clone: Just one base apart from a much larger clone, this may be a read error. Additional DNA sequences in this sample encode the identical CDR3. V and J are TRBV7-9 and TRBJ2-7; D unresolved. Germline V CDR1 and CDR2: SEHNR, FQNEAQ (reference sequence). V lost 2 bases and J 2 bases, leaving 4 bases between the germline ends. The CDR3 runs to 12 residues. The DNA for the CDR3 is TGTGCCAGCAGCTTACAGGCCTACGAGCAGTACTTC. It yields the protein CASSLQAYEQYF.

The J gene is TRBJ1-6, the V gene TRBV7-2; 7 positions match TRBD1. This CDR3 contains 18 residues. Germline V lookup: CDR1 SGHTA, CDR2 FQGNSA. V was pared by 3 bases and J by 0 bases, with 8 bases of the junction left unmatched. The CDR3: CASSFQTGSSSYNSPLHF. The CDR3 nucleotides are TGTGCCAGCAGCTTCCAGACAGGGTCCAGCTCCTATAATTCACCCCTCCACTTT.

The CDR3 reads CASNYEQYF. Here the CDR3 DNA reads TGTGCCAGTAACTACGAGCAGTACTTC. V gene TRBV6-4 combines with J gene TRBJ2-7, with D hard to call. The CDR3 length is 9 residues. Germline V gene data show CDR1 as MRHNA and CDR2 as SNTAGT. V gave up 9 bases and J gave up 3 bases, with 3 bases separating them.

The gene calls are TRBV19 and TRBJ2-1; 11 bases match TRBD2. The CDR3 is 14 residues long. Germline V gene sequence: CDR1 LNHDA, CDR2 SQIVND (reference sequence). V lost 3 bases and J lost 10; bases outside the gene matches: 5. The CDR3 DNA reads TGTGCCAGTAGTATGACTAGCGGGATGGGCGAGCAGTTCTTC. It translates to CASSMTSGMGEQFF.

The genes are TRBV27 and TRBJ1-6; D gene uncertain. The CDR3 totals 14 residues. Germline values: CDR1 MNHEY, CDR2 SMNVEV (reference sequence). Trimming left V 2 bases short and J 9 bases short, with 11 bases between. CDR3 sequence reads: CASSLLGVSSPLHF. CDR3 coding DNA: TGTGCCAGCAGTTTACTGGGAGTCAGTTCACCCCTCCACTTT.

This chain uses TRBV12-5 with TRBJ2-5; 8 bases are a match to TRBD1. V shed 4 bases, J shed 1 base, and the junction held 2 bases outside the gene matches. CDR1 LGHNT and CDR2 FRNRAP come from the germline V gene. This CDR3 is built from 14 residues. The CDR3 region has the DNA TGTGCTAGTGGTTCCGGGACAGGCCAAGAGACCCAGTACTTC. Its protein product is CASGSGTGQETQYF.

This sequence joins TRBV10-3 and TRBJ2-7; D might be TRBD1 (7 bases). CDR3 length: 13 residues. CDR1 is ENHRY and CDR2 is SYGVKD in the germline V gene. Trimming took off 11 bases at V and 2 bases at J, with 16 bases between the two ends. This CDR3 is CAARGTEAYEQYF. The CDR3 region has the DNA TGTGCCGCCCGGGGGACAGAGGCCTACGAGCAGTACTTC.

The CDR3 spells CASSEQQNTEAFF. The CDR3, as DNA: TGTGCCAGCAGTGAACAGCAAAACACTGAAGCTTTCTTT. The V call is TRBV6-1, the J call TRBJ1-1; no clear D. The germline CDR1 and CDR2 sequences are MNHNS and SASEGT. The V gene lost 2 bases and the J gene lost 2 bases, with 6 bases spanning the gap. This CDR3 is 13 amino acids long.

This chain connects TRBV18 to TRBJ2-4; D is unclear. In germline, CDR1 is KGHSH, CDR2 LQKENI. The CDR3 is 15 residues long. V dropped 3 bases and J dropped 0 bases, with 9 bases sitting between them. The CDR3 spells CASSPGELAKNIQYF. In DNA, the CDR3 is TGTGCCAGCTCACCCGGAGAACTAGCCAAAAACATTCAGTACTTC.

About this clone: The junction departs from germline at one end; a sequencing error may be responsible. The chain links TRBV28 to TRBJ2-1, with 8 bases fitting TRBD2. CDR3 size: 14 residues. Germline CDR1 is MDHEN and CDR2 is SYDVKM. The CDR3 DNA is TGTGCCAGCAGTCGGGGGGGCTCCTCCAATGAGCAGTTCTTC. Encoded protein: CASSRGGSSNEQFF.

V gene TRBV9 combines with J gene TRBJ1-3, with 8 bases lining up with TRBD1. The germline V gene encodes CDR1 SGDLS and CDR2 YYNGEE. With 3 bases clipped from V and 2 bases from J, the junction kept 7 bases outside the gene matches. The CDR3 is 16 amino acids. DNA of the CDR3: TGTGCCAGCAGCGCCCCAGGGGGCAGCCCTGGAAACACCATATATTTT. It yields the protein CASSAPGGSPGNTIYF.

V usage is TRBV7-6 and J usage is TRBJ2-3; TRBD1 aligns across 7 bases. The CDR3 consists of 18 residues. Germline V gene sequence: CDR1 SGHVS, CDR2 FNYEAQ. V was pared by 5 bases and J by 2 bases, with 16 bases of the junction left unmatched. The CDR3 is CASSQGTLGTVFTDTQYF. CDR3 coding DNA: TGTGCCAGCAGCCAGGGGACCCTGGGGACAGTATTCACAGATACGCAGTATTTT.

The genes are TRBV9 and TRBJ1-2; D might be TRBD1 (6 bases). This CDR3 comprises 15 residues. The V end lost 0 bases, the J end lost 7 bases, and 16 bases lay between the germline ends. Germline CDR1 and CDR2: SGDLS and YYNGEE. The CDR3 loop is CASSVDGGGYGGYTF. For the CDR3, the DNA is TGTGCCAGCAGCGTAGATGGGGGCGGATACGGTGGCTACACCTTC.

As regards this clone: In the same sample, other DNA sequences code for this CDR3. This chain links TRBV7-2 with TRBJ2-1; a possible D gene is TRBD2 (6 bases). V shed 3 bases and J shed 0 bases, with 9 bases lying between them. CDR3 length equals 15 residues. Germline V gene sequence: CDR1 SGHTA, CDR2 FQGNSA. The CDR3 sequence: CASSLAGTSYNEQFF. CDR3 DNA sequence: TGTGCCAGCAGCTTGGCGGGGACCTCCTACAATGAGCAGTTCTTC.

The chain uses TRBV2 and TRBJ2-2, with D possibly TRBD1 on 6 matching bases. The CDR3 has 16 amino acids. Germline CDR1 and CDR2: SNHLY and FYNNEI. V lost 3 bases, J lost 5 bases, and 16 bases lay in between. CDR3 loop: CASSDGNRVITGELFF. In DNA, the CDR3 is TGTGCCAGCAGTGACGGCAACAGGGTAATAACCGGGGAGCTGTTTTTT.

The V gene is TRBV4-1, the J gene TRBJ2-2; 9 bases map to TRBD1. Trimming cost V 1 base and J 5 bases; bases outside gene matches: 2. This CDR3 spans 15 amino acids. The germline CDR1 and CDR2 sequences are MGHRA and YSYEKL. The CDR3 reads CASSQAGQGTGELFF. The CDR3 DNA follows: TGCGCCAGCAGCCAAGCGGGACAGGGAACCGGGGAGCTGTTTTTT.

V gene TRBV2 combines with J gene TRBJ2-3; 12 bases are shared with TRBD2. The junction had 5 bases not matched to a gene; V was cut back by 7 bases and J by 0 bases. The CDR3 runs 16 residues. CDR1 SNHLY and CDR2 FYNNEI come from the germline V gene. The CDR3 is CASKRLAGDSTDTQYF. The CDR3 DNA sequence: TGTGCCAGCAAAAGACTAGCGGGGGACAGCACAGATACGCAGTATTTT. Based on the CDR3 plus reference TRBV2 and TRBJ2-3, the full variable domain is EPEVTQTPSHQVTQMGQEVILRCVPISNHLYFYWYRQILGQKVEFLVSFYNNEISEKSEIFDDQFSVERPDGSNFTLKIRSTKLEDSAMYFCASKRLAGDSTDTQYFGPGTRLTVL.